The 18 T cell receptor beta chains below all came from one sample that was sequenced in a study of T cell repertoires in cytomegalovirus infection. TCRdb passed the reads through MiXCR, listing each CDR3 protein once. The table has around 530,000 distinct CDR3 sequences, more than 15% seen once. Sequencing was done on a sample of CD8+ T cells from PBMCs. The receptors were sampled from a human donor in good health (CMV status not recorded). Some clones in this sample may be carry-over from other donors' samples.

This clonotype was seen ten or more times. The CDR3 sequence is CASSSHPREQYF. In DNA form, the CDR3 reads TGTGCCAGCAGTTCTCACCCCCGCGAGCAGTACTTC. The chain has TRBV27 and TRBJ2-7; D is uncertain. V gave up 4 bases and J gave up 6 bases, with 10 bases separating them. The CDR3 has 12 amino acids. Germline V gene data show CDR1 as MNHEY and CDR2 as SMNVEV (reference sequence).

In its sample, this clonotype was seen many times. The V call is TRBV24-1, the J call TRBJ2-1, with TRBD2 matching over 8 bases. This CDR3 region has 18 residues. The germline gives CDR1 KGHDR, CDR2 SFDVKD. V trimming: 3 bases; J trimming: 4 bases; junction bases outside the gene matches: 13. CDR3: CATSDGSGVPGGYNEQFF. In DNA form, the CDR3 reads TGTGCCACCAGTGATGGTAGCGGGGTGCCCGGGGGTTACAATGAGCAGTTCTTC.

This clonotype was seen a handful of times. CDR3 protein: CASSLALGTSYEQYF. Written as DNA, the CDR3 is TGTGCCAGCAGCTTGGCCTTGGGCACCTCCTACGAGCAGTACTTC. The chain is built from TRBV5-6 and TRBJ2-7; D gene unclear. Germline V CDR1 and CDR2: SGHDT, YYEEEE. The CDR3 contains 15 residues. The V gene lost 0 bases and the J gene lost 0 bases, with 10 bases spanning the gap. Together with reference TRBV5-6 and TRBJ2-7, the CDR3 gives the full variable domain: DAGVTQSPTHLIKTRGQQVTLRCSPKSGHDTVSWYQQALGQGPQFIFQYYEEEERQRGNFPDRFSGHQFPNYSSELNVNALLLGDSALYLCASSLALGTSYEQYFGPGTRLTVT.

This clonotype was found many times. CDR3 region: CASSLLAGGSNEQFF. DNA for the CDR3: TGTGCCAGCAGCCTACTAGCGGGAGGGAGCAATGAGCAGTTCTTC. The chain recombines TRBV28 with TRBJ2-1; 13 positions match TRBD2. The CDR3 consists of 15 residues. The germline V gene encodes CDR1 MDHEN and CDR2 SYDVKM. Germline trimming cut 6 bases from V and 6 bases from J; bases unmatched to any gene: 5.

This clonotype was observed many times. V gene TRBV12-3 or TRBV12-4 combines with J gene TRBJ1-5, with D uncertain. CDR3 length: 13 amino acids. Trimming shortened V by 3 bases and J by 1 base, and 4 bases separated the two germline ends. The CDR3 DNA reads as TGTGCCAGCAGTTTTCAAAGCAATCAGCCCCAGCATTTT. It is translated as CASSFQSNQPQHF.

There are many counts of this clonotype. CDR3 DNA sequence: TGTGCCAGCACCGTGGCGGGTGGTAACTATGGCTACACCTTC. The encoded protein is CASTVAGGNYGYTF. The rearrangement links TRBV7-9 to TRBJ1-2; D is ambiguous. The V gene lost 7 bases and the J gene lost 1 base, with 13 bases spanning the gap. The CDR3 runs 14 residues. Germline-derived CDR1 and CDR2 are SEHNR and FQNEAQ (reference sequence). Drawing the rest from reference TRBV7-9 and TRBJ1-2, the complete variable domain is DTGVSQNPRHKITKRGQNVTFRCDPISEHNRLYWYRQTLGQGPEFLTYFQNEAQLEKSRLLSDRFSAERPKGSFSTLEIQRTEQGDSAMYLCASTVAGGNYGYTFGSGTRLTVV.

This clonotype has a handful of counts. V usage is TRBV24-1 and J usage is TRBJ2-7; 7 bases align to TRBD2. The CDR3 loop spans 13 amino acids. V dropped 9 bases and J dropped 4; count of bases not matched to a gene: 8. CDR1 KGHDR and CDR2 SFDVKD come from the germline V gene. The CDR3 reads CATRRGGGYEQYF. CDR3 nucleotide sequence: TGTGCCACCCGTCGCGGGGGTGGATACGAGCAGTACTTC.

This clonotype was recorded at least ten times. The rearrangement joins TRBV4-2 to TRBJ2-1; 7 nucleotides match TRBD2. Germline trimming cut 3 bases from V and 3 bases from J; bases unmatched to any gene: 2. The CDR3 contains 14 residues. In germline, CDR1 is LGHNA, CDR2 YNFKEQ. CDR3 DNA: TGTGCCAGCAGCCAGGGGGGGGACTACAATGAGCAGTTCTTC. Protein sequence: CASSQGGDYNEQFF.

This clonotype appeared many times. The chain carries TRBV7-2 and TRBJ2-7; TRBD2 aligns across 12 bases. The J segment lost 4 bases and the V segment lost 5 bases, leaving 15 bases of the junction unmatched. Germline CDR1 reads SGHTA; CDR2 reads FQGNSA. There are 18 residues in the CDR3. CDR3 sequence reads: CASSTRHFGLAGQYEQYF. CDR3 bases: TGTGCCAGCAGCACCCGACACTTTGGACTAGCGGGACAGTACGAGCAGTACTTC. The full variable domain, its missing parts supplied by reference TRBV7-2 and TRBJ2-7, is GAGVSQSPSNKVTEKGKDVELRCDPISGHTALYWYRQSLGQGLEFLIYFQGNSAPDKSGLPSDRFSAERTGGSVSTLTIQRTQQEDSAVYLCASSTRHFGLAGQYEQYFGPGTRLTVT.

This clonotype has more than one count but fewer than ten. The chain couples TRBV15 to TRBJ1-5, with D possibly TRBD1 on 5 matching bases. This CDR3 contains 15 residues. Trimming stripped 2 bases from V and 4 bases from J, with 12 bases between. The germline CDR1 and CDR2 sequences are LNHNV and YYDKDF (reference sequence). The CDR3 nucleotides are TGTGCCACCAGCAGACCCGGGACTTTTAATCAGCCCCAGCATTTT. Amino acids: CATSRPGTFNQPQHF.

This clonotype was recorded a few times. This chain links TRBV7-9 with TRBJ2-5; 8 bases align to TRBD2. The V gene end was trimmed by 6 bases and the J gene end by 0 bases; junction bases not matched to a gene: 12. The CDR3 has 17 residues. The germline V gene has CDR1 SEHNR and CDR2 FQNEAQ (reference sequence). CDR3 region: CASRMTSEPGDQETQYF. The CDR3 nucleotides are TGTGCCAGCAGAATGACTAGCGAGCCAGGGGACCAAGAGACCCAGTACTTC.

The sample holds a few counts of this clonotype. At one of its ends the junction is not consistent with the germline gene, which may arise from a read error. The V and J genes are TRBV6-4 and TRBJ2-2, with unresolved D. CDR1 is MRHNA and CDR2 is SNTAGT in the germline V gene. The CDR3 consists of 14 residues. The DNA for the CDR3 is TGTGCCAGCAGTAACTCACTGGGGACCGGGGAGCTGTTTTTT. Encoded protein: CASSNSLGTGELFF.

This clonotype came up a few times. V is TRBV27 and J is TRBJ2-2, with D possibly matching TRBD1 (5 bases). The CDR3 covers 16 residues. V shed 4 bases and J shed 4 bases, with 16 bases lying between them. The germline CDR1 and CDR2 sequences are MNHEY and SMNVEV (reference sequence). The CDR3 DNA sequence: TGTGCCAGCAGTTCTCCCCTTAGGGGAAGCACCGGGGAGCTGTTTTTT. It encodes CASSSPLRGSTGELFF.

This clonotype was counted at least ten times. The chain carries TRBV19 and TRBJ1-1; 7 bases line up with TRBD1. Germline values: CDR1 LNHDA, CDR2 SQIVND (reference sequence). Germline trimming cut 4 bases from V and 0 bases from J; bases unmatched to any gene: 2. The CDR3 spans 14 residues. CDR3: CASSTTGVNTEAFF. CDR3 DNA: TGTGCCAGTAGTACAACAGGGGTGAACACTGAAGCTTTCTTT.

In this sample, this clonotype turned up many times. One end of the junction does not line up with germline, which may come from a read error. The rearrangement links TRBV7-9 to TRBJ2-5; unclear D gene. Germline V gives CDR1 SEHNR, CDR2 FQNEAQ (reference sequence). The CDR3 consists of 8 residues. CDR3 sequence (DNA): TGTGCCAGCAGCTTTGACAAATTC. This sequence encodes CASSFDKF.

Notes on this clonotype: One end of the junction does not line up with germline, which may come from a read error. The rearrangement joins TRBV7-3 to TRBJ2-5, with a possible D match to TRBD1 (6 bases). Per the germline V gene, CDR1 is SGHTA and CDR2 is FQGTGA. This CDR3 has 14 amino acids. Written as DNA, the CDR3 is TGTGCAAGCAGCTCCGTACAGGGTCAAGAGACCCAGTACTTC. Protein sequence: CASSSVQGQETQYF.

V is TRBV7-9 and J is TRBJ2-7, with TRBD1 matching over 10 bases. Trimming cost V 5 bases and J 4 bases; bases outside gene matches: 5. The germline V gene encodes CDR1 SEHNR and CDR2 FQNEAQ (reference sequence). The CDR3 consists of 14 residues. CDR3 amino acids: CASSRRDRGYEQYF. The CDR3 DNA reads TGTGCCAGCAGCCGCCGGGACAGGGGATACGAGCAGTACTTC.

The gene calls are TRBV9 and TRBJ1-1, with 7 bases identical to TRBD1. Per germline, CDR1 SGDLS and CDR2 YYNGEE. The CDR3 is 16 residues long. With 4 bases clipped from V and 1 base from J, the junction kept 10 bases outside the gene matches. CDR3 amino acids: CASSPVQGVSNTEAFF. The CDR3 DNA follows: TGTGCCAGCAGCCCCGTCCAGGGGGTGTCGAACACTGAAGCTTTCTTT.